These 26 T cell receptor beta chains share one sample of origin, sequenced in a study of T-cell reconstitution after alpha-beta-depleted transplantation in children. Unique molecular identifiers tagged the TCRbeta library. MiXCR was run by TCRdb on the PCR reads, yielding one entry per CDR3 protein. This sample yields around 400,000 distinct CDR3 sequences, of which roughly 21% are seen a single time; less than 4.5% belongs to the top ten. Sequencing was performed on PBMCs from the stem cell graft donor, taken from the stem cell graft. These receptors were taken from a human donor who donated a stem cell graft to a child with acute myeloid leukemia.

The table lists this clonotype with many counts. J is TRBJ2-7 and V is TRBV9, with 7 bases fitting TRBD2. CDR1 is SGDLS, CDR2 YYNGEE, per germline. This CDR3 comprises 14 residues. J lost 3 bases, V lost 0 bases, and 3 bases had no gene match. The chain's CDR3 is CASSVETSSYEQYF. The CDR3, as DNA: TGTGCCAGCAGCGTAGAGACTAGCAGCTACGAGCAGTACTTC.

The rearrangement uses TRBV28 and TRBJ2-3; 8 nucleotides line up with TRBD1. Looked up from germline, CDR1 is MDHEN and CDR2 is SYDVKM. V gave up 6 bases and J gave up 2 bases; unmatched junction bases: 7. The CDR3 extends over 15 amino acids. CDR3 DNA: TGTGCCAGCAGAACCGGACAGGGTCCCACAGATACGCAGTATTTT. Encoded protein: CASRTGQGPTDTQYF.

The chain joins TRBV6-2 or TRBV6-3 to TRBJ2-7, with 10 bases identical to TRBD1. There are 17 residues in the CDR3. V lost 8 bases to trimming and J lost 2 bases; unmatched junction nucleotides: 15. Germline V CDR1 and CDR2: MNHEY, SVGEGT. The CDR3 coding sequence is TGTGCCAGCTTCTCGACAGGGGGCGACCGGAGTCCCTACGAGCAGTACTTC. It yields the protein CASFSTGGDRSPYEQYF.

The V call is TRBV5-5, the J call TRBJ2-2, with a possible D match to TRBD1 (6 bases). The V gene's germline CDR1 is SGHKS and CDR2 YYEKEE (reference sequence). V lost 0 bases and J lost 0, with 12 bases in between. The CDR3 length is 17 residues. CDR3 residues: CASSLVLGASNTGELFF. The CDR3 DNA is TGTGCCAGCAGCTTGGTTCTGGGGGCTTCGAACACCGGGGAGCTGTTTTTT.

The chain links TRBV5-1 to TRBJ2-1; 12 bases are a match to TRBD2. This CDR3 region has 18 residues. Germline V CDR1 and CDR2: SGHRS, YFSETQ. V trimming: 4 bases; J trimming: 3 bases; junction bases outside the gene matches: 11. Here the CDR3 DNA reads TGCGCCAGCAGCAGATCAGGACTAGCGGGGACAAACTACAATGAGCAGTTCTTC. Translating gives CASSRSGLAGTNYNEQFF.

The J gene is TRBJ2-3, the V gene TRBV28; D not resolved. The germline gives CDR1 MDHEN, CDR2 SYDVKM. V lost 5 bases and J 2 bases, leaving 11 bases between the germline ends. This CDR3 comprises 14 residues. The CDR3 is CASSPDPSTDTQYF. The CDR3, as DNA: TGTGCCAGCAGTCCGGACCCATCCACAGATACGCAGTATTTT.

The CDR3 here is CASSLGGLGNQPQHF. In DNA, the CDR3 is TGCGCCAGCAGCTTGGGAGGGCTCGGCAATCAGCCCCAGCATTTT. The rearrangement uses TRBV5-1 and TRBJ1-5; D remains unclear. V lost 0 bases to trimming and J lost 2 bases, with 9 bases between them. Germline V gene lookup returns CDR1 SGHRS and CDR2 YFSETQ. This CDR3 is built from 15 residues.

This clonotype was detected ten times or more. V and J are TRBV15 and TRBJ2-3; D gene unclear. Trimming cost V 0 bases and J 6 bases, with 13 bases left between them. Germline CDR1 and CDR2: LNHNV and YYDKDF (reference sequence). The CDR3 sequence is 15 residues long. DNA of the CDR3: TGTGCCACCAGCAGAGATATGGGGAAAGCCGATACGCAGTATTTT. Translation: CATSRDMGKADTQYF.

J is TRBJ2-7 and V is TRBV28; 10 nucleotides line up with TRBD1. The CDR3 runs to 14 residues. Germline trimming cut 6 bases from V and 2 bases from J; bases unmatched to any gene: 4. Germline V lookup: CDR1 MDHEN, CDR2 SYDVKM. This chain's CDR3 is CASRNGTGAYEQYF. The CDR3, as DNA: TGTGCCAGCAGGAATGGGACAGGGGCCTACGAGCAGTACTTC.

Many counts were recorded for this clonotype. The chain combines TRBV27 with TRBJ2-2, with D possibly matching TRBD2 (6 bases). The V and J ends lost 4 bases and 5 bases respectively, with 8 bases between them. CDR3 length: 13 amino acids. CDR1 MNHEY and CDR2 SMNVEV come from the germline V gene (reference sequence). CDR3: CASSWAGTGELFF. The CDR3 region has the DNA TGTGCCAGCAGTTGGGCGGGGACCGGGGAGCTGTTTTTT.

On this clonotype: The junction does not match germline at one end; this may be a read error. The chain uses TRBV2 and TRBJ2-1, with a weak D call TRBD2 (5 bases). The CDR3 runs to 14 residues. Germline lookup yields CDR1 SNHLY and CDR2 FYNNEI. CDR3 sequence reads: CTSCSRYLEDEQFF. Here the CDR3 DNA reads TGTACCAGCTGTTCCCGTTACTTGGAGGATGAGCAGTTCTTC.

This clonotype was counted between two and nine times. CDR3 bases: TGTGCCAGCAGTGGAGCGGGAGATGTGACCCAGTACTTC. As protein: CASSGAGDVTQYF. The genes are TRBV12-3 or TRBV12-4 and TRBJ2-5; 8 bases agree with TRBD2. The junction had 6 bases not matched to a gene; V was cut back by 5 bases and J by 7 bases. The CDR3 runs 13 residues.

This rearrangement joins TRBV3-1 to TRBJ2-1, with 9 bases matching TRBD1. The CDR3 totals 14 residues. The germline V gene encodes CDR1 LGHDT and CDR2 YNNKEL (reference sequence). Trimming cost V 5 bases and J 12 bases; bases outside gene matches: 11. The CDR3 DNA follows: TGTGCCAGCAGCAGTCGACAGGGGGAGTCCCGGCAGTTCTTC. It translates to CASSSRQGESRQFF.

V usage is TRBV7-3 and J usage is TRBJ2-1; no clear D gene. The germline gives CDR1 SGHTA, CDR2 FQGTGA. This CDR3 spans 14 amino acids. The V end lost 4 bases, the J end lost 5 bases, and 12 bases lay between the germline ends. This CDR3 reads CASSSGAYDNEQFF. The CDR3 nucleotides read TGTGCCAGCAGCTCCGGCGCGTATGACAATGAGCAGTTCTTC.

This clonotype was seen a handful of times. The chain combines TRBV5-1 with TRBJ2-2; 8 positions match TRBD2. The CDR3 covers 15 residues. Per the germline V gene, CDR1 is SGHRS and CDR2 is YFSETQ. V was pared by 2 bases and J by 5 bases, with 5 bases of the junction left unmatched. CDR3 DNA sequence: TGCGCCAGCAGCTTCGGGACTAGAGAGACCGGGGAGCTGTTTTTT. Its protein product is CASSFGTRETGELFF.

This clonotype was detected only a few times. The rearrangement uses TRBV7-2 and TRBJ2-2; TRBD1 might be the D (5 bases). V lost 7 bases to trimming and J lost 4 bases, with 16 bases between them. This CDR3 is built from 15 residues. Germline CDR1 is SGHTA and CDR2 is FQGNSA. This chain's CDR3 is CASTISQGGTGELFF. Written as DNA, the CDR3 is TGTGCCAGCACCATTAGCCAGGGTGGCACCGGGGAGCTGTTTTTT.

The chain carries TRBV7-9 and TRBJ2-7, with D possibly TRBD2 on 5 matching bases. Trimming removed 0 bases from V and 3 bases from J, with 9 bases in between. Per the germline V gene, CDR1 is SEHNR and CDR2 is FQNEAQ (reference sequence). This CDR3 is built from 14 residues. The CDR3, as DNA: TGTGCCAGCAGCTTAGCGATGGAGGTCTACGAGCAGTACTTC. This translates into CASSLAMEVYEQYF.

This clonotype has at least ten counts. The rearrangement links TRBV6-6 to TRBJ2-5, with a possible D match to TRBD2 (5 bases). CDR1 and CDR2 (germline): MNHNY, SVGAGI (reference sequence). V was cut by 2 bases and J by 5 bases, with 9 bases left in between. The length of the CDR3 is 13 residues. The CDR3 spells CASSYRRRETQYF. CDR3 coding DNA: TGTGCCAGCAGTTACCGGAGGAGGGAGACCCAGTACTTC.

CDR3 protein: CASSITGTSGTDTQYF. DNA for the CDR3: TGTGCCAGCAGCATAACCGGGACTAGTGGCACAGATACGCAGTATTTT. This rearrangement joins TRBV13 to TRBJ2-3; 8 bases align to TRBD2. Germline-derived CDR1 and CDR2 are PRHDT and FYEKMQ (reference sequence). V lost 5 bases and J lost 1; bases outside the gene matches: 8. The CDR3 has 16 amino acids.

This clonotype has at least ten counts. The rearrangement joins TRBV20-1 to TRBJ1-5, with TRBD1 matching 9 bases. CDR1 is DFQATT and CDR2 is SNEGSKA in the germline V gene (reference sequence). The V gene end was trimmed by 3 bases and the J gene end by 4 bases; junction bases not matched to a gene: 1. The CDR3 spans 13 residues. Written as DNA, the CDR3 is TGCAGTGCTAGGGGACAGGGAAATCAGCCCCAGCATTTT. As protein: CSARGQGNQPQHF.

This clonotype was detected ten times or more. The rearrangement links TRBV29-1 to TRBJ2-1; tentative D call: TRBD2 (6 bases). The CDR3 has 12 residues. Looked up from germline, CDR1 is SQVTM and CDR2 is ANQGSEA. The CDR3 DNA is TGCAGAGGTGCGGGATCGACCGGTGAGCAGTTCTTC. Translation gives CRGAGSTGEQFF.

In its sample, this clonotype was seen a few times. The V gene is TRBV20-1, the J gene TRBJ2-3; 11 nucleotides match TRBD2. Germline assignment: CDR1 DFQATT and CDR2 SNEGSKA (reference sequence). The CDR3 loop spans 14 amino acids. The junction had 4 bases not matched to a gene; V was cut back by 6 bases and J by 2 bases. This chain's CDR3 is CSARLAGNTDTQYF. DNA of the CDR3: TGCAGTGCGAGACTAGCGGGAAACACAGATACGCAGTATTTT.

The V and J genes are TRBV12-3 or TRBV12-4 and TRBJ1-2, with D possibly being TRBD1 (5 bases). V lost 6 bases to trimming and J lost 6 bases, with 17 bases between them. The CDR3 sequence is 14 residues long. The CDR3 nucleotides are TGTGCCAGCAGCTCCCCTACAGGCGCAGATGGCTACACCTTC. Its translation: CASSSPTGADGYTF.

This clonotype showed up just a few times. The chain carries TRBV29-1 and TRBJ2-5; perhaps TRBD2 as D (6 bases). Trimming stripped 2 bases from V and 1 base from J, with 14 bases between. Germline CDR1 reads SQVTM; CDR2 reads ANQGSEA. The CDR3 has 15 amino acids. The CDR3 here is CSVEQRTMPQETQYF. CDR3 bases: TGCAGCGTTGAACAAAGGACTATGCCCCAAGAGACCCAGTACTTC.

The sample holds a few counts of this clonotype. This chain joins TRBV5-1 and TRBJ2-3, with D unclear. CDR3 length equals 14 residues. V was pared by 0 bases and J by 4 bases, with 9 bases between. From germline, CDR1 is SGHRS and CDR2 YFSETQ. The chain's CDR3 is CASSLEQTSDTQYF. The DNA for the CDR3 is TGCGCCAGCAGCTTGGAGCAGACCTCAGATACGCAGTATTTT.

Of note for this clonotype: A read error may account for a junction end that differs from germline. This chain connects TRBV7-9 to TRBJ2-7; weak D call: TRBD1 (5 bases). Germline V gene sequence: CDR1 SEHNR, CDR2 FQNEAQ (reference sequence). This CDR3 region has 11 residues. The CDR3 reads CASSLEGVLDF. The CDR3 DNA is TGTGCCAGCAGCTTAGAAGGGGTCTTGGACTTC.